This T cell receptor beta chain is drawn from a study of T-cell memory formation after mild COVID-19. This clonotype was seen repeatedly, ten times or more. Antigen unknown. Study-level points and caveats: Mainly in CM and EM were contracting CD4+ clones; CD8+ were in EMRA. Clones that shrank (day 15 to 85) were balanced CD4/CD8, whereas later expanders leaned CD4+.

The CDR3 is 14 amino acids. V gave up 5 bases and J gave up 4 bases, with 12 bases separating them. Germline CDR1 and CDR2: SGHAT and FQNNGV. TCRdb re-analysed the 5' RACE reads in MiXCR, keeping a single row per CDR3 protein. The table has under 550,000 distinct CDR3 sequences, around a sixth seen once; the top ten hold 12%. This receptor was obtained from an adult woman who had mild COVID-19 (a few samples of this study predate the infection). Cell type and time point are not known. The chain carries TRBV11-2 and TRBJ2-1; D possibly corresponds to TRBD2 (6 bases). The sequencing input was PBMCs or a T cell subset sorted from them (not recorded which). As DNA, the CDR3 is TGTGCCAGCAGCCCCCTGGCGGGGTACAATGAGCAGTTCTTC. It translates to CASSPLAGYNEQFF.